Below are 26 T cell receptor beta chains sequenced from a single sample in a study of blood T cell repertoires in COVID-19. The method was immunoSEQ multiplex PCR; TCRdb's version includes in-frame clones alone and lacks a portion of them. The top ten hold about 5.9% of the sample, which has around 120,000 clones, 69% seen once. The sample was peripheral blood. Source of these receptors: a man older than 75 with acute or convalescent COVID-19.

This clone showed up just a few times. The V and J genes are TRBV5-1 and TRBJ2-5; 9 bases line up with TRBD1. Germline V gene lookup returns CDR1 SGHRS and CDR2 YFSETQ. The CDR3 has 13 amino acids. V lost 3 bases to trimming and J lost 5 bases; unmatched junction nucleotides: 2. CDR3 sequence: CASSSGTGETQYF. Written as DNA, the CDR3 is TGCGCCAGCAGCTCCGGGACAGGGGAGACCCAGTACTTC.

This rearrangement joins TRBV27 to TRBJ2-3; 11 bases fit TRBD1. Germline assignment: CDR1 MNHEY and CDR2 SMNVEV (reference sequence). Unmatched junction bases numbered 12, after V lost 6 bases and J lost 7 bases. The CDR3 consists of 16 residues. CDR3 sequence reads: CASRPGAGQGANTQYF. The CDR3 DNA follows: TGTGCCAGCAGGCCGGGGGCCGGACAGGGGGCAAATACGCAGTATTTT.

The chain is built from TRBV5-6 and TRBJ1-2, with D possibly TRBD1 on 5 matching bases. V dropped 2 bases and J dropped 2 bases, with 16 bases sitting between them. This CDR3 contains 16 residues. Per the germline V gene, CDR1 is SGHDT and CDR2 is YYEEEE. DNA for the CDR3: TGTGCCAGCAGCTTCCCCAGGGTCCGGGGGAACTATGGCTACACCTTC. This sequence encodes CASSFPRVRGNYGYTF.

The J gene is TRBJ1-2, the V gene TRBV27, with 10 bases identical to TRBD1. Germline CDR1 is MNHEY and CDR2 is SMNVEV (reference sequence). Germline trimming cut 5 bases from V and 6 bases from J; bases unmatched to any gene: 9. The CDR3 totals 15 residues. The CDR3 is CASSPRTGGRDGYTF. The CDR3 region has the DNA TGTGCCAGCAGTCCCCGGACAGGGGGTAGAGATGGCTACACCTTC.

This chain links TRBV5-4 with TRBJ2-1, with D unclear. The CDR3 runs to 13 residues. Germline CDR1 SGHNT, CDR2 YYREEE (reference sequence). Trimming stripped 0 bases from V and 7 bases from J, with 8 bases between. DNA of the CDR3: TGTGCCAGCAGCTTGGCCGGTAGTAATGAGCAGTTCTTC. Residues: CASSLAGSNEQFF.

The chain combines TRBV11-2 with TRBJ1-4, with D possibly TRBD1 on 6 matching bases. This CDR3 is built from 16 residues. V lost 1 base and J lost 8, with 17 bases in between. CDR1 SGHAT and CDR2 FQNNGV come from the germline V gene. CDR3 sequence: CASSLALQGRKEKLFF. CDR3 bases: TGTGCCAGCAGCTTAGCCCTACAGGGACGGAAAGAAAAACTGTTTTTT.

V and J are TRBV30 and TRBJ2-1, with TRBD2 matching 9 bases. With 3 bases clipped from V and 8 bases from J, the junction kept 14 bases outside the gene matches. There are 16 residues in the CDR3. Germline lookup yields CDR1 GTSNPN and CDR2 SVGIG (reference sequence). CDR3 nucleotides: TGTGCCTGGAGGCCTGATAGCGGGAGAAGGGAGGATGAGCAGTTCTTC. Its translation is CAWRPDSGRREDEQFF. The full variable domain, with the rest looked up from reference TRBV30 and TRBJ2-1, is SQTIHQWPATLVQPVGSPLSLECTVEGTSNPNLYWYRQAAGRGLQLLFYSVGIGQISSEVPQNLSASRPQDRQFILSSKKLLLSDSGFYLCAWRPDSGRREDEQFFGPGTRLTVL.

The V call is TRBV7-9, the J call TRBJ2-1; D possibly corresponds to TRBD1 (6 bases). Germline-derived CDR1 and CDR2 are SEHNR and FQNEAQ (reference sequence). V lost 5 bases to trimming and J lost 5 bases, with 19 bases between them. The length of the CDR3 is 16 residues. CDR3 sequence: CASSHSRAGGHNEQFF. The DNA for the CDR3 is TGTGCCAGCAGCCACAGTAGGGCTGGGGGCCACAATGAGCAGTTCTTC.

The V gene is TRBV3-1 (or the pseudogene TRBV3-2), the J gene TRBJ1-6, with 7 nucleotides matching TRBD1. The CDR3 runs 15 residues. CDR1 LGHDT and CDR2 YNNKEL come from the germline V gene (reference sequence). J lost 7 bases, V lost 5 bases, and 8 bases had no gene match. The CDR3 DNA follows: TGTGCCAGCAGCACCCACAGGGGAGCGAATTCACCCCTCCACTTT. Translated: CASSTHRGANSPLHF.

This clone was seen only a few times. The chain has TRBV10-3 and TRBJ2-4; TRBD2 agrees at 7 bases. Germline values: CDR1 ENHRY, CDR2 SYGVKD. V shed 2 bases, J shed 7 bases, and the junction held 2 bases outside the gene matches. The CDR3 consists of 13 residues. The CDR3 bases are TGTGCCATCAGTGAGGTGGGGGGGAACATTCAGTACTTC. Translation gives CAISEVGGNIQYF.

The table lists this clone with a count of one. The chain recombines TRBV5-4 with TRBJ2-5; a possible D gene is TRBD2 (6 bases). CDR1 and CDR2 from the germline V gene are SGHNT and YYREEE (reference sequence). V was pared by 0 bases and J by 4 bases, with 16 bases between. This CDR3 comprises 16 residues. The CDR3: CASSLVSGAGVETQYF. The CDR3 DNA sequence: TGTGCCAGCAGCTTGGTCTCGGGAGCGGGCGTAGAGACCCAGTACTTC.

The chain links TRBV2 to TRBJ2-3, with a possible D match to TRBD1 (5 bases). This CDR3 region has 14 residues. V was pared by 2 bases and J by 6 bases, with 12 bases between. The germline V gene has CDR1 SNHLY and CDR2 FYNNEI. The CDR3 here is CASSEYWGSDTQYF. CDR3 nucleotide sequence: TGTGCCAGCAGTGAATATTGGGGCTCGGATACGCAGTATTTT.

The V call is TRBV10-1, the J call TRBJ2-1; 8 bases agree with TRBD1. Unmatched junction bases numbered 5, after V lost 0 bases and J lost 4 bases. CDR1 and CDR2 from the germline V gene are WNHNN and SYGVQD (reference sequence). The length of the CDR3 is 16 residues. The CDR3 DNA reads as TGCGCCAGCAGTGAGTCTAGGACAGGGTTTTACAATGAGCAGTTCTTC. Protein: CASSESRTGFYNEQFF.

The sample holds a few counts of this clone. The rearrangement links TRBV7-8 to TRBJ1-4; D might be TRBD1 (5 bases). CDR1 and CDR2 from the germline V gene are SGHVS and FQNEAQ. Between the trimmed V and J ends, which lost 5 bases and 5 bases, there was a span of 18 bases. The CDR3 is made up of 16 amino acids. The CDR3: CASSPLVGRGNEKLFF. CDR3 DNA sequence: TGTGCCAGCAGCCCCCTGGTGGGAAGGGGCAATGAAAAACTGTTTTTT. Variable domain in full (rest from reference TRBV7-8 and TRBJ1-4): GAGVSQSPRYKVAKRGQDVALRCDPISGHVSLFWYQQALGQGPEFLTYFQNEAQLDKSGLPSDRFFAERPEGSVSTLKIQRTQQEDSAVYLCASSPLVGRGNEKLFFGSGTQLSVL.

The V and J genes are TRBV5-1 and TRBJ2-7; 8 bases align to TRBD2. There are 15 residues in the CDR3. Trimming cost V 4 bases and J 2 bases; bases outside gene matches: 8. CDR1 is SGHRS, CDR2 YFSETQ, per germline. The DNA of the CDR3 is TGCGCCAGCAGCCCAACTAGCGGAGGCCCCTACGAGCAGTACTTC. This sequence encodes CASSPTSGGPYEQYF.

This clone was detected once. The genes are TRBV28 and TRBJ2-7, with D maybe TRBD1 (6 bases). This CDR3 region has 12 residues. V dropped 6 bases and J dropped 6 bases, with 12 bases sitting between them. Germline lookup yields CDR1 MDHEN and CDR2 SYDVKM. CDR3 bases: TGTGCCAGCAGGGCTACAGGGAGCGAGCAGTACTTC. Translating gives CASRATGSEQYF. Full variable domain (outside the CDR3, taken from reference TRBV28 and TRBJ2-7): DVKVTQSSRYLVKRTGEKVFLECVQDMDHENMFWYRQDPGLGLRLIYFSYDVKMKEKGDIPEGYSVSREKKERFSLILESASTNQTSMYLCASRATGSEQYFGPGTRLTVT.

The chain carries TRBV7-9 and TRBJ2-1, with a tentative D call TRBD2 (6 bases). The germline gives CDR1 SEHNR, CDR2 FQNEAQ (reference sequence). V lost 5 bases, J lost 9 bases, and 14 bases lay in between. The CDR3 has 13 residues. The CDR3: CASSLDLGGEQFF. The CDR3 coding sequence is TGTGCCAGCAGCCTAGACTTGGGGGGTGAGCAGTTCTTC. Variable domain in full (rest from reference TRBV7-9 and TRBJ2-1): DTGVSQNPRHKITKRGQNVTFRCDPISEHNRLYWYRQTLGQGPEFLTYFQNEAQLEKSRLLSDRFSAERPKGSFSTLEIQRTEQGDSAMYLCASSLDLGGEQFFGPGTRLTVL.

The V gene is TRBV5-4, the J gene TRBJ2-3; 9 bases are a match to TRBD2. The CDR3 contains 17 residues. The V segment lost 0 bases and the J segment 3 bases; nucleotides outside the gene matches: 8. Germline loops: CDR1 SGHNT, CDR2 YYREEE (reference sequence). CDR3 coding DNA: TGTGCCAGCAGCTTGGATAGGCTAGCGGGACCTACAGATACGCAGTATTTT. It is translated as CASSLDRLAGPTDTQYF.

For the CDR3, the DNA is TGCGCCATCCTTAGCGGGAGTGGGGGCGAGCAGTACTTC. Its translation is CAILSGSGGEQYF. V and J are TRBV5-1 and TRBJ2-7, with 9 nucleotides matching TRBD2. The CDR3 loop spans 13 amino acids. V was clipped by 9 bases and J by 6 bases; unmatched bases: 10. The germline gives CDR1 SGHRS, CDR2 YFSETQ.

V and J are TRBV7-9 and TRBJ1-3; 8 bases agree with TRBD1. There are 17 residues in the CDR3. V lost 3 bases and J lost 0; bases outside the gene matches: 7. Germline CDR1 reads SEHNR; CDR2 reads FQNEAQ (reference sequence). The CDR3: CASSFPGQARSGNTIYF. For the CDR3, the DNA is TGTGCCAGCAGCTTCCCGGGACAGGCGCGCTCTGGAAACACCATATATTTT.

This clone was counted once. The chain has TRBV28 and TRBJ2-7, with 7 bases fitting TRBD1. V trimming: 5 bases; J trimming: 2 bases; junction bases outside the gene matches: 6. The germline CDR1 and CDR2 sequences are MDHEN and SYDVKM. The CDR3 loop spans 14 amino acids. The CDR3, as DNA: TGTGCCAGCAGTCTGGGACAGCCGCCCTACGAGCAGTACTTC. Amino acids: CASSLGQPPYEQYF. The full variable domain, completed using reference TRBV28 and TRBJ2-7, is DVKVTQSSRYLVKRTGEKVFLECVQDMDHENMFWYRQDPGLGLRLIYFSYDVKMKEKGDIPEGYSVSREKKERFSLILESASTNQTSMYLCASSLGQPPYEQYFGPGTRLTVT.

The V gene is TRBV12-3 or TRBV12-4, the J gene TRBJ2-3, with D possibly TRBD2 on 6 matching bases. This CDR3 is 11 amino acids long. With 8 bases removed from V and 7 bases from J, the gap between germline ends came to 10 bases. Here the CDR3 reads CASRGFNTQYF. CDR3 in DNA: TGTGCCAGCCGGGGGTTCAATACGCAGTATTTT.

The chain carries TRBV28 and TRBJ2-1, with TRBD2 as a possible D gene (5 bases). The V gene's germline CDR1 is MDHEN and CDR2 SYDVKM. This CDR3 has 16 amino acids. V was shortened by 8 bases and J by 0 bases, with 17 bases between the two germline ends. The CDR3 loop reads CASAPGNPGSYNEQFF. The CDR3 nucleotides read TGTGCCAGCGCCCCGGGAAACCCCGGCTCCTACAATGAGCAGTTCTTC. The variable domain in full, with the rest retrieved from reference TRBV28 and TRBJ2-1, is DVKVTQSSRYLVKRTGEKVFLECVQDMDHENMFWYRQDPGLGLRLIYFSYDVKMKEKGDIPEGYSVSREKKERFSLILESASTNQTSMYLCASAPGNPGSYNEQFFGPGTRLTVL.

This clone was found a few times. This chain links TRBV28 with TRBJ1-2; 7 nucleotides match TRBD1. Per germline, CDR1 MDHEN and CDR2 SYDVKM. This CDR3 spans 13 amino acids. V lost 2 bases, J lost 6 bases, and 3 bases stayed unmatched. As DNA, the CDR3 is TGTGCCAGCAGTTTAAGAACAGGGGATGGCTACACCTTC. Protein sequence: CASSLRTGDGYTF.

The chain links TRBV6-5 to TRBJ2-5, with D possibly matching TRBD1 (6 bases). The CDR3 is made up of 15 amino acids. The V end lost 6 bases, the J end lost 9 bases, and 23 bases lay between the germline ends. The germline V gene has CDR1 MNHEY and CDR2 SVGAGI. For the CDR3, the DNA is TGTGCCAGCAGCAACCCGACAGGCCCTTTTAGGGCCCAGTACTTC. Residues: CASSNPTGPFRAQYF.

The V call is TRBV5-4, the J call TRBJ2-3; maybe TRBD2 (5 bases). Deletions cut 3 bases from V and 0 bases from J, with 17 bases between. The germline CDR1 and CDR2 sequences are SGHNT and YYREEE (reference sequence). This CDR3 has 17 residues. This chain's CDR3 is CASSSLLGSGSTDTQYF. The DNA for the CDR3 is TGTGCCAGCAGCTCTCTCTTAGGCTCGGGAAGCACAGATACGCAGTATTTT.